Presented here are 10 T cell receptor beta chains from one specimen sequenced in a study of response to subunit inactivated influenza vaccine. TCRdb used MiXCR to reprocess the RT-PCR reads, holding one entry per CDR3 protein. The repertoire holds roughly 290,000 distinct CDR3 sequences, with roughly a fifth as singletons. Sequencing used PBMCs from blood, obtained about 19 months after vaccination. The receptors derive from a man aged 45-69 years who received an inactivated influenza vaccine.

This clonotype was found many times. DNA for the CDR3: TGTGCCAGCAGTTTATCCGGGAATTCACCCCTCCACTTT. The encoded protein is CASSLSGNSPLHF. This chain joins TRBV28 and TRBJ1-6, with D unclear. Trimming took 1 base from V and 7 from J, leaving 5 bases between them. The CDR3 has 13 amino acids. Germline V gene lookup returns CDR1 MDHEN and CDR2 SYDVKM.

On this clonotype: A much larger clone differs by one base, so this may be a read error. This chain joins TRBV10-3 and TRBJ2-5, with D possibly being TRBD1 (6 bases). This CDR3 has 16 residues. Per the germline V gene, CDR1 is ENHRY and CDR2 is SYGVKD. Trimming took 4 bases from V and 2 from J, leaving 17 bases between them. The CDR3 protein is CAISGGLEASQETQYF. For the CDR3, the DNA is TGTGCCATCAGTGGGGGGCTAGAGGCATCACAAGAGACCCAGTACTTC.

V and J are TRBV3-1 and TRBJ2-5, with a possible D match to TRBD2 (6 bases). The germline V gene encodes CDR1 LGHDT and CDR2 YNNKEL (reference sequence). The CDR3 contains 16 residues. Trimming cost V 0 bases and J 1 base, with 12 bases left between them. DNA of the CDR3: TGTGCCAGCAGCCAAGATTTGGGGGGATTCCAAGAGACCCAGTACTTC. This gives the protein CASSQDLGGFQETQYF.

V is TRBV20-1 and J is TRBJ1-1; D may be TRBD1 (6 bases). This CDR3 spans 14 amino acids. Germline V lookup: CDR1 DFQATT, CDR2 SNEGSKA (reference sequence). Trimming pared 0 bases from V and 8 bases from J, leaving 16 bases between. CDR3 loop: CSARDPAGEFEAFF. The CDR3 bases are TGCAGTGCTAGAGATCCCGCAGGGGAATTCGAAGCTTTCTTT.

In its sample, this clonotype was seen a few times. The rearrangement links TRBV5-1 to TRBJ2-5, with D possibly matching TRBD2 (5 bases). This CDR3 is built from 13 residues. V was clipped by 6 bases and J by 3 bases, with 12 bases between them. In germline, CDR1 is SGHRS, CDR2 YFSETQ. This chain's CDR3 is CASTSGNEETQYF. The CDR3 DNA reads as TGCGCCAGCACGTCCGGGAACGAAGAGACCCAGTACTTC.

This clonotype has a handful of counts. This sequence joins TRBV4-3 and TRBJ2-7; D not certain. This CDR3 is built from 14 residues. V lost 1 base, J lost 5 bases, and 12 bases lay in between. Germline loops: CDR1 LGHNA, CDR2 YSLEER. The chain's CDR3 is CASSQGLLGNEQYF. The CDR3 region has the DNA TGCGCCAGCAGCCAAGGGCTCCTCGGCAACGAGCAGTACTTC.

The rearrangement joins TRBV11-2 to TRBJ2-5; 8 bases line up with TRBD1. The CDR3 covers 14 residues. The trim removed 5 bases at V and 5 bases at J, leaving 7 bases unmatched. CDR1 and CDR2 (germline): SGHAT, FQNNGV. The chain's CDR3 is CASSRQGAMETQYF. The DNA of the CDR3 is TGTGCCAGCAGCCGTCAGGGGGCTATGGAGACCCAGTACTTC.

This clonotype has more than one count but fewer than ten. The chain is built from TRBV10-3 and TRBJ2-7; D not certain. The CDR3 covers 11 residues. Germline-derived CDR1 and CDR2 are ENHRY and SYGVKD. The V gene lost 2 bases and the J gene lost 7 bases, with 6 bases spanning the gap. The CDR3 reads CAISETGEQYF. CDR3 bases: TGTGCCATCAGTGAGACCGGAGAGCAGTACTTC.

This clonotype was counted only a few times. The chain recombines TRBV20-1 with TRBJ2-7; D is possibly TRBD1 (6 bases). The V gene's germline CDR1 is DFQATT and CDR2 SNEGSKA (reference sequence). CDR3 length: 15 amino acids. The V end lost 6 bases, the J end lost 0 bases, and 18 bases lay between the germline ends. The CDR3: CSAKNPQGPSYEQYF. The CDR3 nucleotides are TGCAGTGCCAAGAACCCACAGGGACCCTCCTACGAGCAGTACTTC.

Here the CDR3 reads CASSQDSSDLTTSEQYF. The CDR3 DNA sequence: TGCGCCAGCAGCCAAGATAGTTCGGACCTAACTACGTCCGAGCAGTACTTC. This chain connects TRBV4-3 to TRBJ2-7, with D unresolved. The V gene lost 0 bases and the J gene lost 6 bases, with 21 bases spanning the gap. This CDR3 has 17 residues. The germline CDR1 and CDR2 sequences are LGHNA and YSLEER.